Below, 32 T cell receptor beta chains from the same sample are listed, as sequenced in a study of cytomegalovirus exposure and HLA in healthy donors. The PCR contained 60 Vbeta and 13 Jbeta primers. Profiling relied on immunoSEQ multiplex PCR, and the TCRdb table lists in-frame clones only, not all of them. The sample consists of about 99,000 clones, roughly 80% of them appearing once. Sequencing was performed on PBMCs. These receptors originate from a man aged 40-49 years in good health and CMV-seronegative.

This clone was counted a single time. CDR3 sequence: CAWSQGVYGYTF. DNA of the CDR3: TGTGCCTGGTCCCAGGGGGTCTATGGCTACACCTTC. The chain carries TRBV30 and TRBJ1-2; 7 nucleotides line up with TRBD1. The germline V gene has CDR1 GTSNPN and CDR2 SVGIG (reference sequence). The CDR3 is 12 amino acids. The J segment lost 4 bases and the V segment lost 5 bases, leaving 4 bases of the junction unmatched. Full variable domain (missing parts from reference TRBV30 and TRBJ1-2): SQTIHQWPATLVQPVGSPLSLECTVEGTSNPNLYWYRQAAGRGLQLLFYSVGIGQISSEVPQNLSASRPQDRQFILSSKKLLLSDSGFYLCAWSQGVYGYTFGSGTRLTVV.

This clone was seen only once. V and J are TRBV11-2 and TRBJ2-7; D gene uncertain. This CDR3 has 15 amino acids. Germline-derived CDR1 and CDR2 are SGHAT and FQNNGV. Trimming pared 0 bases from V and 0 bases from J, leaving 9 bases between. The CDR3 sequence: CASSLELSSSYEQYF. The CDR3 DNA follows: TGTGCCAGCAGCTTAGAGCTTTCGAGCTCCTACGAGCAGTACTTC.

This chain uses TRBV18 with TRBJ2-7; 9 bases are shared with TRBD1. V shed 5 bases and J 7 bases; nucleotides not matched to a gene: 15. The CDR3 sequence is 16 residues long. The V gene's germline CDR1 is KGHSH and CDR2 LQKENI. The CDR3 is CASSTQGVQGAEEQYF. The CDR3 DNA is TGTGCCAGCTCAACTCAGGGTGTACAGGGGGCGGAAGAGCAGTACTTC.

The J gene is TRBJ2-2, the V gene TRBV6-1; perhaps TRBD2 as D (5 bases). This CDR3 comprises 14 residues. Trimming removed 6 bases at V and 4 bases at J, with 12 bases between. Germline loops: CDR1 MNHNS, CDR2 SASEGT. The CDR3 protein is CASSLPAGTGELFF. CDR3 coding DNA: TGTGCCAGCAGCTTACCCGCGGGCACCGGGGAGCTGTTTTTT.

This chain links TRBV5-1 with TRBJ2-1, with D possibly being TRBD2 (6 bases). Germline V gene lookup returns CDR1 SGHRS and CDR2 YFSETQ. CDR3 length: 12 residues. V lost 5 bases to trimming and J lost 6 bases, with 9 bases between them. CDR3 protein: CASRDYLNEQFF. CDR3 DNA sequence: TGCGCCAGCAGGGACTACCTCAATGAGCAGTTCTTC.

This clone was counted only a few times. Other DNA sequences in the sample encode the same CDR3. This chain uses TRBV5-1 with TRBJ1-1; TRBD1 agrees at 7 bases. The CDR3 runs to 17 residues. Unmatched junction bases numbered 10, after V lost 2 bases and J lost 0 bases. Germline V gene lookup returns CDR1 SGHRS and CDR2 YFSETQ. CDR3 sequence (DNA): TGCGCCAGCAGCTTAGACCAGGGGGGCCTCTTGAACACTGAAGCTTTCTTT. It encodes CASSLDQGGLLNTEAFF.

This clone has only one observation. The chain carries TRBV10-3 and TRBJ1-2; TRBD1 is a possible D gene (5 bases). The CDR3 consists of 16 residues. V gave up 5 bases and J gave up 3 bases, with 19 bases separating them. Looked up from germline, CDR1 is ENHRY and CDR2 is SYGVKD. The CDR3 reads CAISRGRGGSDYGYTF. CDR3 in DNA: TGTGCCATCAGTCGAGGGAGGGGAGGTAGCGACTATGGCTACACCTTC.

This chain links TRBV30 with TRBJ1-2; D gene unclear. The germline gives CDR1 GTSNPN, CDR2 SVGIG (reference sequence). V was pared by 3 bases and J by 2 bases, with 7 bases between. The CDR3 is 12 amino acids. Here the CDR3 DNA reads TGTGCCTGGAGCCTCGGGAACTATGGCTACACCTTC. Protein product: CAWSLGNYGYTF.

Notes on this clone: Mismatch with germline at one junction end may stem from a read error. This chain uses TRBV7-9 with TRBJ2-7, with D unresolved. The V gene's germline CDR1 is SEHNR and CDR2 FQNEAQ (reference sequence). CDR3 length: 13 residues. CDR3 residues: CSSSLGLLYEQYF. The DNA of the CDR3 is TGTTCCAGCAGCTTAGGGCTGCTCTACGAGCAGTACTTC.

The chain uses TRBV19 and TRBJ2-5; unclear D gene. This CDR3 has 13 residues. The V end was cut by 5 bases, the J end by 5 bases, with 12 bases between. Germline CDR1 and CDR2: LNHDA and SQIVND (reference sequence). The CDR3 region is CASSPSSPETQYF. In DNA form, the CDR3 reads TGTGCCAGTAGTCCTAGTTCCCCGGAGACCCAGTACTTC. Drawing the rest from reference TRBV19 and TRBJ2-5, the complete variable domain is DGGITQSPKYLFRKEGQNVTLSCEQNLNHDAMYWYRQDPGQGLRLIYYSQIVNDFQKGDIAEGYSVSREKKESFPLTVTSAQKNPTAFYLCASSPSSPETQYFGPGTRLLVL.

V usage is TRBV7-9 and J usage is TRBJ1-5; 10 bases align to TRBD1. Trimming took 5 bases from V and 4 from J; bases not matched to a gene: 5. Looked up from germline, CDR1 is SEHNR and CDR2 is FQNEAQ (reference sequence). There are 15 residues in the CDR3. CDR3 coding DNA: TGTGCCAGCAGCGAGGACAGGGGGATAAATCAGCCCCAGCATTTT. Amino acids: CASSEDRGINQPQHF.

This chain connects TRBV18 to TRBJ1-6; 7 nucleotides agree with TRBD1. CDR1 is KGHSH and CDR2 is LQKENI in the germline V gene. V gave up 3 bases and J gave up 11 bases; unmatched junction bases: 10. The CDR3 is 15 amino acids. DNA for the CDR3: TGTGCCAGCTCACCTAGGGCACAGGGGATTACACCCCTCCACTTT. Its translation is CASSPRAQGITPLHF.

The V and J genes are TRBV5-8 and TRBJ1-5; 10 nucleotides agree with TRBD1. This CDR3 spans 15 amino acids. Germline V gives CDR1 SGHTS, CDR2 YDEGEE. With V trimmed by 0 bases and J by 5 bases, 2 bases remained unmatched. In DNA form, the CDR3 reads TGTGCCAGCAGCTTGGAGGGACAGGGGTATCAGCCCCAGCATTTT. Amino acids: CASSLEGQGYQPQHF. Drawing the rest from reference TRBV5-8 and TRBJ1-5, the complete variable domain is EAGVTQSPTHLIKTRGQQATLRCSPISGHTSVYWYQQALGLGLQFLLWYDEGEERNRGNFPPRFSGRQFPNYSSELNVNALELEDSALYLCASSLEGQGYQPQHFGDGTRLSIL.

This clone was detected only a few times. V gene TRBV10-3 combines with J gene TRBJ2-2; TRBD1 matches 9 bases. CDR1 is ENHRY, CDR2 SYGVKD, per germline. CDR3 length: 16 residues. V was clipped by 4 bases and J by 3 bases; unmatched bases: 6. CDR3 sequence reads: CAISVPGQGHTGELFF. The CDR3 nucleotides are TGTGCCATCAGTGTCCCGGGACAGGGCCACACCGGGGAGCTGTTTTTT.

The J gene is TRBJ1-6, the V gene TRBV5-1; the match to TRBD1 covers 10 bases. Germline V lookup: CDR1 SGHRS, CDR2 YFSETQ. This CDR3 has 15 amino acids. V dropped 3 bases and J dropped 8; count of bases not matched to a gene: 5. CDR3 bases: TGCGCCAGCAGCTGGACAGGGGGTATTGATTCACCCCTCCACTTT. It encodes CASSWTGGIDSPLHF. Supplemented by reference TRBV5-1 and TRBJ1-6, the full variable domain reads KAGVTQTPRYLIKTRGQQVTLSCSPISGHRSVSWYQQTPGQGLQFLFEYFSETQRNKGNFPGRFSGRQFSNSRSEMNVSTLELGDSALYLCASSWTGGIDSPLHFGNGTRLTVT.

The chain recombines TRBV14 with TRBJ1-1; possibly TRBD1 for D (5 bases). The germline gives CDR1 SGHDN, CDR2 FVKESK. The CDR3 contains 13 residues. Trimming stripped 2 bases from V and 1 base from J, with 5 bases between. The CDR3 region is CASSQQGNTEAFF. The CDR3 DNA sequence: TGTGCCAGCAGCCAACAGGGGAACACTGAAGCTTTCTTT.

The V call is TRBV2, the J call TRBJ2-2; no clear D gene. This CDR3 contains 15 residues. Germline V lookup: CDR1 SNHLY, CDR2 FYNNEI. The V end was cut by 3 bases, the J end by 0 bases, with 8 bases between. The CDR3 reads CASSESRPNTGELFF. In nucleotides, the CDR3 is TGTGCCAGCAGTGAGTCCAGGCCGAACACCGGGGAGCTGTTTTTT.

The rearrangement joins TRBV6-5 to TRBJ2-5; D may be TRBD2 (7 bases). The CDR3 is 14 residues long. Trimming shortened V by 2 bases and J by 1 base, and 8 bases separated the two germline ends. Germline V gene data show CDR1 as MNHEY and CDR2 as SVGAGI. DNA of the CDR3: TGTGCCAGCAGTTACGCGGGGGCCCAAGAGACCCAGTACTTC. Its translation is CASSYAGAQETQYF.

This clone appeared a few times. The chain carries TRBV29-1 and TRBJ2-3, with D maybe TRBD2 (5 bases). Germline lookup yields CDR1 SQVTM and CDR2 ANQGSEA. V lost 7 bases, J lost 3 bases, and 11 bases lay in between. The length of the CDR3 is 12 residues. The DNA of the CDR3 is TGCAGCGCCAGCGGTGGAACAGATACGCAGTATTTT. It yields the protein CSASGGTDTQYF.

The CDR3 DNA reads TGTGCCAGCAGCTTAGAGAGGGCCCAAGAGACCCAGTACTTC. Translated, it gives CASSLERAQETQYF. The gene calls are TRBV7-9 and TRBJ2-5, with D maybe TRBD2 (5 bases). Trimming shortened V by 1 base and J by 1 base, and 7 bases separated the two germline ends. The CDR3 totals 14 residues. Germline CDR1 is SEHNR and CDR2 is FQNEAQ (reference sequence).

The table lists this clone with a few counts. The rearrangement links TRBV7-2 to TRBJ2-7; TRBD2 matches at 13 bases. This CDR3 has 16 amino acids. In germline, CDR1 is SGHTA, CDR2 FQGNSA. The V and J ends lost 6 bases and 5 bases, in that order; junction bases with no gene match: 10. CDR3 bases: TGTGCCAGCAGGGCGACTCCCGGGACTAGCGGGAACGAGCAGTACTTC. Residues: CASRATPGTSGNEQYF. The full variable domain, in which reference TRBV7-2 and TRBJ2-7 provide the parts outside the CDR3, is GAGVSQSPSNKVTEKGKDVELRCDPISGHTALYWYRQSLGQGLEFLIYFQGNSAPDKSGLPSDRFSAERTGGSVSTLTIQRTQQEDSAVYLCASRATPGTSGNEQYFGPGTRLTVT.

This sequence joins TRBV7-8 and TRBJ1-5; TRBD1 aligns across 7 bases. The CDR3 is 15 amino acids. Per the germline V gene, CDR1 is SGHVS and CDR2 is FQNEAQ. Unmatched junction bases numbered 9, after V lost 5 bases and J lost 5 bases. The CDR3 bases are TGTGCCAGCAGCCTCGACAGGGCCGGGCATCAGCCCCAGCATTTT. It is translated as CASSLDRAGHQPQHF.

The chain joins TRBV2 to TRBJ2-1, with TRBD2 matching 13 bases. CDR3 length: 14 residues. Trimming removed 11 bases from V and 4 bases from J; junction bases left unmatched: 5. Germline V lookup: CDR1 SNHLY, CDR2 FYNNEI. The CDR3 is CAGGTSGVYNEQFF. The DNA of the CDR3 is TGTGCCGGGGGGACTAGCGGGGTATACAATGAGCAGTTCTTC.

This chain connects TRBV6-6 to TRBJ1-5; D gene unclear. V was cut by 5 bases and J by 0 bases, with 11 bases left in between. Germline V gene lookup returns CDR1 MNHNY and CDR2 SVGAGI (reference sequence). This CDR3 has 15 residues. Here the CDR3 DNA reads TGTGCCAGCAGTACACAGAGTAATAGCAATCAGCCCCAGCATTTT. Translated: CASSTQSNSNQPQHF.

V usage is TRBV6-5 and J usage is TRBJ2-5, with 8 bases aligning to TRBD2. The CDR3 is 14 amino acids. V shed 7 bases and J 4 bases; nucleotides not matched to a gene: 8. The V gene's germline CDR1 is MNHEY and CDR2 SVGAGI. The CDR3: CASTYPGGGETQYF. The CDR3 nucleotides are TGTGCCAGCACCTACCCGGGGGGGGGAGAGACCCAGTACTTC.

The V and J genes are TRBV9 and TRBJ2-3; 8 bases fit TRBD2. Losses at the gene ends were 4 bases for V and 1 base for J; bases not matched to a gene: 11. CDR1 is SGDLS, CDR2 YYNGEE, per germline. The CDR3 spans 17 residues. The CDR3 DNA reads TGTGCCAGCAGCCCCTATGGGGCGGGAGGCGGCACAGATACGCAGTATTTT. This codes for CASSPYGAGGGTDTQYF.

The table lists this clone with a count of one. The rearrangement links TRBV6-5 to TRBJ2-7; 8 bases are shared with TRBD1. V was pared by 2 bases and J by 3 bases, with 6 bases of the junction left unmatched. CDR3 length: 15 amino acids. CDR1 MNHEY and CDR2 SVGAGI come from the germline V gene. The chain's CDR3 is CASSYRDRGVYEQYF. For the CDR3, the DNA is TGTGCCAGCAGTTACCGCGACAGGGGTGTCTACGAGCAGTACTTC.

This clone has only a few counts. The genes are TRBV5-1 and TRBJ2-7, with 9 nucleotides matching TRBD1. J gave up 0 bases and V 4 bases, and 11 bases lay outside the gene matches. This CDR3 contains 17 residues. Germline loops: CDR1 SGHRS, CDR2 YFSETQ. The CDR3 DNA reads TGCGCCAGCAGCCTATCGGTCGGGACAGGGAGCTCCTACGAGCAGTACTTC. Its translation is CASSLSVGTGSSYEQYF.

CDR3 sequence (DNA): TGTGCCAGCAGCTTAGCGCCGGGACAGGGGGCTCTAGGCGTCTACGAGCAGTACTTC. This translates into CASSLAPGQGALGVYEQYF. The chain carries TRBV7-8 and TRBJ2-7, with 12 bases that match TRBD1. The V gene end was trimmed by 0 bases and the J gene end by 3 bases; junction bases not matched to a gene: 12. The CDR3 runs 19 residues. Per germline, CDR1 SGHVS and CDR2 FQNEAQ.

The table lists this clone with a count of one. This chain connects TRBV6-5 to TRBJ1-1; tentatively, D is TRBD1 (5 bases). V was clipped by 6 bases and J by 2 bases, with 13 bases between them. This CDR3 region has 14 residues. Germline loops: CDR1 MNHEY, CDR2 SVGAGI. The CDR3 spells CASRQTELNTEAFF. DNA of the CDR3: TGTGCCAGCAGACAGACAGAACTAAACACTGAAGCTTTCTTT.

The chain joins TRBV25-1 to TRBJ1-3; D not resolved. Trimming took off 3 bases at V and 3 bases at J, with 15 bases between the two ends. Germline assignment: CDR1 MGHDK and CDR2 SYGVNS. The CDR3 runs to 16 residues. The CDR3, as DNA: TGTGCCAGCAGTGACGCGTCCCTCGGCGGTGGAAACACCATATATTTT. This gives the protein CASSDASLGGGNTIYF.

This chain uses TRBV2 with TRBJ1-1; D remains unclear. Germline V CDR1 and CDR2: SNHLY, FYNNEI. Deletions cut 2 bases from V and 4 bases from J, with 11 bases between. CDR3 length: 14 residues. CDR3 loop: CASSEFLALTEAFF. The CDR3 region has the DNA TGTGCCAGCAGTGAATTCTTAGCCCTCACTGAAGCTTTCTTT. Drawing the rest from reference TRBV2 and TRBJ1-1, the complete variable domain is EPEVTQTPSHQVTQMGQEVILRCVPISNHLYFYWYRQILGQKVEFLVSFYNNEISEKSEIFDDQFSVERPDGSNFTLKIRSTKLEDSAMYFCASSEFLALTEAFFGQGTRLTVV.